The entry that follows covers one T cell receptor (beta chain) sequence. The same CDR3 arises from other DNA sequences in this sample as well. Participant ages covered roughly 18 to 89 years across 24 US areas. Participants had their cohort set by participant-reported clinical history. Sequencing used immunoSEQ multiplex PCR; TCRdb keeps in-frame clones, though not all of them. The sample gives hundreds of thousands of clones, about 91% of which show up once; roughly 14% is in the top ten. The sample belongs to a study of blood T cell repertoires in COVID-19. Overall study: Material from acute and convalescent COVID-19 was sourced from the United States, Italy and Spain.

V lost 0 bases, J lost 4 bases, and 3 bases stayed unmatched. This CDR3 contains 15 residues. The germline V gene has CDR1 SGDLS and CDR2 YYNGEE. The rearrangement uses TRBV9 and TRBJ2-2; 7 nucleotides line up with TRBD1. Sequenced input: PBMCs or T cells enriched from blood (not recorded which). The sequence derives from a woman aged 50 to 60 with acute COVID-19. DNA for the CDR3: TGTGCCAGCAGCGTAGTACAGGGGAGCACCGGGGAGCTGTTTTTT. Protein sequence: CASSVVQGSTGELFF.